One sample yielded the 22 T cell receptor beta chains listed below, sequenced in a study of a mutant IDH1 vaccine in newly diagnosed glioma listed by TCRdb under 2021. Libraries were constructed by the immunoSEQ multiplex PCR assay. This immuneACCESS table, as held by TCRdb, lists in-frame sequences with V and J called but not all clones. Of the missing ones, under half trace to an unresolved V gene in checked studies; the others have no known cause. For this sample the table gives 55,000 to 70,000 clones, of which 80% to 90% were detected only once. The top ten constitute around 3% of the sample. The time point label on this specimen signifies: baseline, week 1 (first vaccination visit). Reading the label with the study, this specimen's treatment or condition is: pre-vaccination baseline after standard-of-care therapy. The specimen comprised PBMCs, sampled from a glioma patient treated with radiotherapy, temozolomide or both. These receptors came from a man aged 25 to 45 with glioma.

The table lists this clone with a count of one. The V call is TRBV7-9, the J call TRBJ2-7; 10 nucleotides match TRBD1. The CDR3 loop spans 14 amino acids. The J segment lost 4 bases and the V segment lost 5 bases, leaving 5 bases of the junction unmatched. Germline lookup yields CDR1 SEHNR and CDR2 FQNEAQ (reference sequence). The CDR3 nucleotides read TGTGCCAGCAGCAACCGGGACAGGGGTTACGAGCAGTACTTC. It encodes CASSNRDRGYEQYF.

The gene calls are TRBV5-1 and TRBJ2-7; 12 bases line up with TRBD2. In germline, CDR1 is SGHRS, CDR2 YFSETQ. The CDR3 is made up of 18 amino acids. Trimming removed 4 bases from V and 2 bases from J; junction bases left unmatched: 13. In DNA, the CDR3 is TGCGCCAGCAGCGCACTACCGGGACTAGCGGGTCCGGCCTACGAGCAGTACTTC. Its translation is CASSALPGLAGPAYEQYF.

The CDR3 DNA reads TGTGCCAGCAGCTTAGCCGTGGGGGAGCTGTTTTTT. Amino acids: CASSLAVGELFF. The V call is TRBV7-9, the J call TRBJ2-2; D unresolved. V was cut by 0 bases and J by 8 bases, with 4 bases left in between. Germline V CDR1 and CDR2: SEHNR, FQNEAQ (reference sequence). The CDR3 runs to 12 residues.

In DNA form, the CDR3 reads TGTGCCAGCGCCCTACAGGGGGATGGCTATGGCTACACCTTC. This encodes CASALQGDGYGYTF. The J gene is TRBJ1-2, the V gene TRBV6-5; TRBD1 matches at 8 bases. In germline, CDR1 is MNHEY, CDR2 SVGAGI. The ends lost 8 bases at V and 4 bases at J; junction bases unmatched: 9. The CDR3 is made up of 14 amino acids.

V and J are TRBV5-5 and TRBJ1-2; the match to TRBD1 covers 10 bases. The germline gives CDR1 SGHKS, CDR2 YYEKEE (reference sequence). The CDR3 extends over 15 amino acids. V dropped 4 bases and J dropped 2; count of bases not matched to a gene: 5. CDR3 residues: CASSGGTGENYGYTF. For the CDR3, the DNA is TGTGCCAGCAGCGGGGGGACAGGGGAAAACTATGGCTACACCTTC.

This clone has only a few counts. The V call is TRBV6-5, the J call TRBJ1-5, with D possibly matching TRBD1 (6 bases). The germline V and J ends were trimmed by 2 bases and 5 bases, with 13 bases remaining between them. The CDR3 sequence is 15 residues long. Per the germline V gene, CDR1 is MNHEY and CDR2 is SVGAGI. This CDR3 is CASSYDGQSYQPQHF. The CDR3, as DNA: TGTGCCAGCAGTTACGACGGACAGAGCTATCAGCCCCAGCATTTT.

This rearrangement joins TRBV4-1 to TRBJ2-1; 9 nucleotides agree with TRBD1. CDR3 length: 18 residues. The V gene's germline CDR1 is MGHRA and CDR2 YSYEKL. V shed 3 bases, J shed 1 base, and the junction held 10 bases outside the gene matches. The CDR3 region has the DNA TGCGCCAGCAGCCACACAGGGGGCGGGGGACTTTCCTACAATGAGCAGTTCTTC. Amino acid sequence: CASSHTGGGGLSYNEQFF.

The rearrangement links TRBV2 to TRBJ1-2; D remains unclear. Trimming took 1 base from V and 4 from J, leaving 4 bases between them. This CDR3 is built from 12 residues. From germline, CDR1 is SNHLY and CDR2 FYNNEI. The CDR3 DNA reads as TGTGCCAGCAGTGAAGTCTCCTATGGCTACACCTTC. Its protein is CASSEVSYGYTF.

This chain connects TRBV28 to TRBJ1-4, with TRBD1 matching over 10 bases. CDR1 and CDR2 (germline): MDHEN, SYDVKM. J gave up 8 bases and V 1 base, and 10 bases lay outside the gene matches. The CDR3 consists of 17 residues. In nucleotides, the CDR3 is TGTGCCAGCAGTTTATTGGGGTGGGGACAGGGGAGCGAAAAACTGTTTTTT. Amino acid sequence: CASSLLGWGQGSEKLFF.

The chain uses TRBV18 and TRBJ1-6; TRBD1 is a possible D gene (6 bases). CDR1 KGHSH and CDR2 LQKENI come from the germline V gene. The CDR3 length is 18 residues. Trimming took off 1 base at V and 8 bases at J, with 21 bases between the two ends. DNA for the CDR3: TGTGCCAGCTCACCACGTGGAGCCCTTGGACAGAGAGATTCACCCCTCCACTTT. This translates into CASSPRGALGQRDSPLHF.

The genes are TRBV4-1 and TRBJ2-3, with D perhaps TRBD2 (7 bases). Per the germline V gene, CDR1 is MGHRA and CDR2 is YSYEKL. V lost 1 base to trimming and J lost 9 bases, with 14 bases between them. The CDR3 sequence is 14 residues long. The CDR3 coding sequence is TGCGCCAGCAGCCAAGCGGGGGGCGAAGTAACGCAGTATTTT. Translating it yields CASSQAGGEVTQYF.

The CDR3 loop reads CASSYTGYQETQYF. The CDR3 region has the DNA TGTGCCAGCAGCTACACAGGGTACCAAGAGACCCAGTACTTC. The chain links TRBV7-2 to TRBJ2-5; possibly TRBD1 for D (6 bases). The V gene's germline CDR1 is SGHTA and CDR2 FQGNSA. Trimming took 4 bases from V and 0 from J, leaving 9 bases between them. The CDR3 is 14 amino acids.

The rearrangement links TRBV27 to TRBJ1-6, with D unresolved. This CDR3 region has 14 residues. Germline loops: CDR1 MNHEY, CDR2 SMNVEV (reference sequence). V lost 7 bases and J 10 bases, leaving 17 bases between the germline ends. The CDR3 nucleotides read TGTGCCAGCATGGCCCTGGCAAAGTACTCACCCCTCCACTTT. Translation gives CASMALAKYSPLHF.

The V and J genes are TRBV18 and TRBJ1-4, with D possibly being TRBD1 (5 bases). The CDR3 totals 14 residues. The V gene's germline CDR1 is KGHSH and CDR2 LQKENI. The ends were cut back, 6 bases at V and 7 bases at J, with 15 bases in the middle. The CDR3 region is CASSRQTKGEKLFF. As DNA, the CDR3 is TGTGCCAGCTCGCGACAGACTAAAGGTGAAAAACTGTTTTTT.

This sequence joins TRBV7-3 and TRBJ1-6; D perhaps matches TRBD1 (6 bases). CDR1 is SGHTA and CDR2 is FQGTGA in the germline V gene. Between the trimmed V and J ends, which lost 4 bases and 7 bases, there was a span of 23 bases. The CDR3 extends over 18 amino acids. The CDR3 DNA is TGTGCCAGCAGCTCTGCCGGGACAACAATGCTCCGAAATTCACCCCTCCACTTT. This encodes CASSSAGTTMLRNSPLHF.

This chain links TRBV15 with TRBJ1-6; weak D call: TRBD1 (6 bases). CDR1 is LNHNV, CDR2 YYDKDF, per germline (reference sequence). The ends were cut back, 0 bases at V and 3 bases at J, with 12 bases in the middle. The CDR3 loop spans 17 amino acids. The CDR3 nucleotides read TGTGCCACCAGCAGAGATACTACGGGACACTATAATTCACCCCTCCACTTT. Amino acids: CATSRDTTGHYNSPLHF.

This chain uses TRBV28 with TRBJ2-3; 10 bases fit TRBD1. V was pared by 4 bases and J by 5 bases, with 9 bases of the junction left unmatched. Germline V CDR1 and CDR2: MDHEN, SYDVKM. The CDR3 has 16 amino acids. In DNA, the CDR3 is TGTGCCAGCAGTTCGAGACAGGGGGCGCGTAGAGATACGCAGTATTTT. Translating gives CASSSRQGARRDTQYF.

A remark on this clone: An end of the junction differs from the germline gene, which may be a read error. This chain uses TRBV10-2 with TRBJ2-6, with D uncertain. CDR1 WSHSY and CDR2 SAAADI come from the germline V gene. CDR3 size: 18 residues. DNA of the CDR3: TGCGCCAGCAGTGGGAACGCCACTTCTAACAAGTCGGGCCAACGTCCTGACTTC. This gives the protein CASSGNATSNKSGQRPDF.

The CDR3 DNA sequence: TGTGCCTGGAGTGTAGGCTCCTATAATTCACCCCTCCACTTT. Amino acid sequence: CAWSVGSYNSPLHF. V and J are TRBV30 and TRBJ1-6, with D unresolved. Per germline, CDR1 GTSNPN and CDR2 SVGIG (reference sequence). V was trimmed by 0 bases and J by 0 bases, leaving 3 bases between them. CDR3 length: 14 residues.

The chain joins TRBV19 to TRBJ2-3; D is perhaps TRBD1 (6 bases). There are 16 residues in the CDR3. V was pared by 11 bases and J by 4 bases, with 25 bases between. The germline V gene encodes CDR1 LNHDA and CDR2 SQIVND (reference sequence). The CDR3 bases are TGTGCCGCCGAGTACTTCCAACAGGACAGTGCAGATACGCAGTATTTT. Translated, it gives CAAEYFQQDSADTQYF. Filled out from reference TRBV19 and TRBJ2-3, the complete variable domain reads DGGITQSPKYLFRKEGQNVTLSCEQNLNHDAMYWYRQDPGQGLRLIYYSQIVNDFQKGDIAEGYSVSREKKESFPLTVTSAQKNPTAFYLCAAEYFQQDSADTQYFGPGTRLTVL.

This clone was found once. The chain is built from TRBV2 and TRBJ1-6; 9 bases line up with TRBD1. Germline trimming cut 6 bases from V and 6 bases from J; bases unmatched to any gene: 6. CDR1 and CDR2 from the germline V gene are SNHLY and FYNNEI. This CDR3 contains 15 residues. Here the CDR3 reads CASRGGTGLNSPLHF. In DNA, the CDR3 is TGTGCCAGCAGGGGAGGGACAGGGCTTAATTCACCCCTCCACTTT.

Comment on this clone: This CDR3 is also generated by other DNA sequences in the sample. The rearrangement uses TRBV7-2 and TRBJ2-3; D ambiguous. The CDR3 has 12 residues. The germline gives CDR1 SGHTA, CDR2 FQGNSA. Between the trimmed V and J ends, which lost 5 bases and 2 bases, there was a span of 5 bases. This chain's CDR3 is CASSLSTDTQYF. The CDR3 DNA reads TGTGCCAGCAGCCTGTCCACAGATACGCAGTATTTT.